These 2 T cell receptor beta chains share one sample of origin, sequenced in a study of shared clonotypes between healthy human individuals. The method was immunoSEQ multiplex PCR; TCRdb's version includes in-frame clones alone and lacks a portion of them. The data contain around 500,000 clones, about 84% of them seen just once; the ten biggest clones take up roughly 13%. Input material: PBMCs. The origin of the receptors is a woman aged 40 to 55 in good health. Some clones in this sample may be carry-over from other donors' samples.

The chain couples TRBV11-3 to TRBJ2-1; D perhaps matches TRBD1 (6 bases). The germline V and J ends were trimmed by 1 base and 3 bases, with 13 bases remaining between them. From germline, CDR1 is SGHNT and CDR2 YENEEA. The CDR3 spans 16 residues. The CDR3 spells CASSLGRTEFYNEQFF. The CDR3 coding sequence is TGTGCCAGCAGCTTAGGGAGGACAGAGTTCTACAATGAGCAGTTCTTC.

The gene calls are TRBV14 and TRBJ1-5; D is possibly TRBD1 (6 bases). V was trimmed by 3 bases and J by 4 bases, leaving 10 bases between them. The CDR3 is 14 amino acids. The germline gives CDR1 SGHDN, CDR2 FVKESK. The CDR3 nucleotides read TGTGCCAGCAGCCACGGAGGGGGGAATCAGCCCCAGCATTTT. Its protein is CASSHGGGNQPQHF. The whole variable domain, remainder taken from reference TRBV14 and TRBJ1-5, is EAGVTQFPSHSVIEKGQTVTLRCDPISGHDNLYWYRRVMGKEIKFLLHFVKESKQDESGMPNNRFLAERTGGTYSTLKVQPAELEDSGVYFCASSHGGGNQPQHFGDGTRLSIL.